The 29 T cell receptor beta chains below come from one sample, sequenced in a study of cytomegalovirus exposure and HLA in healthy donors. The PCR had 60 Vbeta and 13 Jbeta primers. TCRdb's table, derived via immunoSEQ multiplex PCR, lists solely in-frame clones and lacks some. The data contain 65,000 to 85,000 clones, roughly four fifths of them singletons. The source material was PBMCs. The receptors originated from a male donor in good health and CMV-seropositive.

This clone has just a few counts. This chain joins TRBV27 and TRBJ1-6, with 9 nucleotides matching TRBD1. Per the germline V gene, CDR1 is MNHEY and CDR2 is SMNVEV (reference sequence). The V segment lost 2 bases and the J segment 4 bases; nucleotides outside the gene matches: 3. This CDR3 region has 16 residues. CDR3 DNA: TGTGCCAGCAGTTTAAAGGACAGGGGTTATAATTCACCCCTCCACTTT. It encodes CASSLKDRGYNSPLHF.

This clone was seen only a few times. The gene calls are TRBV5-6 and TRBJ2-5; maybe TRBD1 (5 bases). The CDR3 loop spans 14 amino acids. Trimming left V 1 base short and J 6 bases short, with 13 bases between. CDR1 SGHDT and CDR2 YYEEEE come from the germline V gene. CDR3 sequence reads: CASSLSAGRKTQYF. The CDR3 coding sequence is TGTGCCAGCAGCTTGTCCGCAGGGCGAAAGACCCAGTACTTC.

V usage is TRBV7-2 and J usage is TRBJ2-1; the match to TRBD2 covers 14 bases. The CDR3 length is 17 residues. Germline V CDR1 and CDR2: SGHTA, FQGNSA. Trimming took 5 bases from V and 2 from J; bases not matched to a gene: 5. CDR3 coding DNA: TGTGCCAGCAGCGAAAGACTAGCGGGGGGGACCTACAATGAGCAGTTCTTC. Protein product: CASSERLAGGTYNEQFF. The full variable domain, with the rest looked up from reference TRBV7-2 and TRBJ2-1, is GAGVSQSPSNKVTEKGKDVELRCDPISGHTALYWYRQSLGQGLEFLIYFQGNSAPDKSGLPSDRFSAERTGGSVSTLTIQRTQQEDSAVYLCASSERLAGGTYNEQFFGPGTRLTVL.

This clone showed up just a few times. This chain connects TRBV5-4 to TRBJ1-2; D is possibly TRBD1 (6 bases). V lost 3 bases, J lost 8 bases, and 23 bases lay in between. In germline, CDR1 is SGHNT, CDR2 YYREEE (reference sequence). The CDR3 length is 16 residues. The CDR3 DNA reads TGTGCCAGCAGCTCGGAACAAGGGGGGCGGGGGCTAGGCTACACCTTC. Protein: CASSSEQGGRGLGYTF.

This clone was recorded only once. The chain is built from TRBV19 and TRBJ2-2; 7 bases line up with TRBD1. CDR3 length equals 15 residues. V was pared by 5 bases and J by 7 bases, with 10 bases of the junction left unmatched. CDR1 is LNHDA and CDR2 is SQIVND in the germline V gene (reference sequence). The chain's CDR3 is CASSAHTGALGELFF. The CDR3 DNA reads as TGTGCCAGTAGTGCTCATACAGGGGCGCTCGGGGAGCTGTTTTTT.

This clone was recorded only once. The V and J genes are TRBV4-1 and TRBJ1-5, with TRBD1 as a possible D gene (5 bases). The V and J ends lost 3 bases and 10 bases respectively, with 25 bases between them. The germline V gene has CDR1 MGHRA and CDR2 YSYEKL. This CDR3 has 17 residues. CDR3 amino acids: CASSQGPPRFVASPQHF. CDR3 nucleotide sequence: TGCGCCAGCAGCCAGGGGCCCCCTCGTTTTGTTGCTTCTCCCCAGCATTTT.

This clone was recorded only once. The gene calls are TRBV6-1 and TRBJ1-2; D gene uncertain. This CDR3 is 14 amino acids long. CDR1 is MNHNS, CDR2 SASEGT, per germline. V gave up 6 bases and J gave up 0 bases, with 11 bases separating them. The CDR3 DNA is TGTGCCAGCAGCCAAACCGGGACTAACTATGGCTACACCTTC. Protein sequence: CASSQTGTNYGYTF.

This chain joins TRBV6-6 and TRBJ1-5, with D unclear. Germline V gives CDR1 MNHNY, CDR2 SVGAGI (reference sequence). This CDR3 spans 14 amino acids. The ends were cut back, 6 bases at V and 2 bases at J, with 11 bases in the middle. The CDR3: CASSPPVRNQPQHF. DNA for the CDR3: TGTGCCAGCAGCCCCCCGGTCCGCAATCAGCCCCAGCATTTT.

This chain links TRBV10-3 with TRBJ2-5; weak D call: TRBD2 (5 bases). The J call may be wrong; the DNA end is better matched by TRBJ2-7. Germline values: CDR1 ENHRY, CDR2 SYGVKD. CDR3 length: 12 residues. The CDR3 DNA is TGTGCCATCAGTGAACCGGGGTACGAGCAGTACTTC. Amino acid sequence: CAISEPGYEQYF.

This clone was counted only a few times. The rearrangement uses TRBV7-3 and TRBJ2-1; 7 nucleotides match TRBD1. CDR1 and CDR2 (germline): SGHTA, FQGTGA. The V and J ends lost 4 bases and 4 bases, in that order; junction bases with no gene match: 4. This CDR3 comprises 14 residues. The CDR3 coding sequence is TGTGCCAGCAGCTCCCCGGGACAGTACAATGAGCAGTTCTTC. Residues: CASSSPGQYNEQFF.

CDR3 sequence (DNA): TGTGCCAGCAGCGTGCTAGCGGGGGGGCCTTTCGACGGGGAGCTGTTTTTT. Translated: CASSVLAGGPFDGELFF. This chain uses TRBV9 with TRBJ2-2; the match to TRBD2 covers 12 bases. Germline-derived CDR1 and CDR2 are SGDLS and YYNGEE. This CDR3 spans 17 amino acids. Trimming cost V 2 bases and J 7 bases; bases outside gene matches: 9.

This clone has just a few counts. The chain joins TRBV6-5 to TRBJ1-6; no clear D. The V gene lost 6 bases and the J gene lost 14 bases, with 20 bases spanning the gap. CDR1 is MNHEY and CDR2 is SVGAGI in the germline V gene. This CDR3 comprises 14 residues. CDR3 amino acids: CASRPPPSGGALHF. The CDR3 nucleotides are TGTGCCAGCAGGCCCCCCCCGAGCGGCGGAGCCCTCCACTTT.

The V gene is TRBV28, the J gene TRBJ2-1, with TRBD2 identical over 7 bases. The CDR3 loop spans 13 amino acids. Losses at the gene ends were 7 bases for V and 6 bases for J; bases not matched to a gene: 6. The germline gives CDR1 MDHEN, CDR2 SYDVKM. Written as DNA, the CDR3 is TGTGCCAGCATGGCGGGGGTCGGCAATGAGCAGTTCTTC. Residues: CASMAGVGNEQFF.

This clone appeared a single time. This chain connects TRBV19 to TRBJ2-5; D is uncertain. The CDR3 spans 15 residues. Germline V gene lookup returns CDR1 LNHDA and CDR2 SQIVND (reference sequence). Trimming pared 0 bases from V and 5 bases from J, leaving 13 bases between. The CDR3 reads CASSIDGSSPETQYF. DNA of the CDR3: TGTGCCAGTAGTATAGACGGGTCCTCCCCGGAGACCCAGTACTTC. Filled out from reference TRBV19 and TRBJ2-5, the complete variable domain reads DGGITQSPKYLFRKEGQNVTLSCEQNLNHDAMYWYRQDPGQGLRLIYYSQIVNDFQKGDIAEGYSVSREKKESFPLTVTSAQKNPTAFYLCASSIDGSSPETQYFGPGTRLLVL.

This clone was found a few times. The rearrangement links TRBV7-7 to TRBJ2-3; possibly TRBD2 for D (6 bases). Germline V gene data show CDR1 as SSHAT and CDR2 as FNYEAQ (reference sequence). The V end lost 1 base, the J end lost 2 bases, and 13 bases lay between the germline ends. There are 16 residues in the CDR3. The CDR3 protein is CASSLGGSGLTDTQYF. The CDR3 DNA reads TGTGCCAGCAGCTTAGGGGGTAGCGGACTCACAGATACGCAGTATTTT.

The chain recombines TRBV19 with TRBJ1-1, with D unresolved. V was shortened by 3 bases and J by 0 bases, with 8 bases between the two germline ends. The CDR3 spans 14 residues. Germline V lookup: CDR1 LNHDA, CDR2 SQIVND (reference sequence). The CDR3 protein is CASSIAGLNTEAFF. The DNA for the CDR3 is TGTGCCAGTAGTATTGCAGGATTGAACACTGAAGCTTTCTTT.

This clone was seen just once. CDR3 sequence reads: CASSYLTGSYEQYF. CDR3 bases: TGTGCCAGCAGTTACTTAACAGGGTCCTACGAGCAGTACTTC. The chain couples TRBV6-5 to TRBJ2-7; a possible D gene is TRBD1 (6 bases). The length of the CDR3 is 14 residues. Germline V gene lookup returns CDR1 MNHEY and CDR2 SVGAGI. Trimming shortened V by 1 base and J by 1 base, and 8 bases separated the two germline ends.

This chain connects TRBV18 to TRBJ1-1; the D gene is possibly TRBD1 (5 bases). Germline CDR1 reads KGHSH; CDR2 reads LQKENI. The CDR3 runs 15 residues. Trimming took 2 bases from V and 4 from J, leaving 14 bases between them. The CDR3 spells CASSPDSGGVTEAFF. CDR3 sequence (DNA): TGTGCCAGCTCACCAGATAGTGGGGGGGTCACTGAAGCTTTCTTT.

This clone was seen only a few times. The chain carries TRBV5-1 and TRBJ2-6; D gene unclear. In germline, CDR1 is SGHRS, CDR2 YFSETQ. V lost 1 base to trimming and J lost 3 bases, with 2 bases between them. This CDR3 region has 13 residues. CDR3 DNA: TGCGCCAGCAGCTTGTATGGGGCCAACGTCCTGACTTTC. This translates into CASSLYGANVLTF.

The rearrangement uses TRBV7-2 and TRBJ2-5; TRBD1 matches 7 bases. The J call may be mistaken, given a closer DNA end match to TRBJ2-7. Germline V gene data show CDR1 as SGHTA and CDR2 as FQGNSA. This CDR3 region has 18 residues. The CDR3 here is CASSVQSLPGQRSYEQYF. The CDR3 region has the DNA TGTGCCAGCAGCGTCCAAAGCCTTCCGGGACAGAGATCCTACGAGCAGTACTTC.

This clone came up once. This chain links TRBV2 with TRBJ1-6, with 8 bases matching TRBD1. Trimming at V came to 4 bases and at J to 11 bases, leaving 10 bases not matched to a gene. The V gene's germline CDR1 is SNHLY and CDR2 FYNNEI. This CDR3 region has 15 residues. The CDR3 coding sequence is TGTGCCAGCAGTGGTCAGGGGGCCGGGGGGCCACCCCTCCACTTT. Residues: CASSGQGAGGPPLHF.

V gene TRBV27 combines with J gene TRBJ2-1; 7 bases map to TRBD1. CDR3 length: 15 residues. Trimming at V came to 1 base and at J to 5 bases, leaving 5 bases not matched to a gene. Per the germline V gene, CDR1 is MNHEY and CDR2 is SMNVEV (reference sequence). The CDR3 reads CASSLWAGGNNEQFF. The CDR3 region has the DNA TGTGCCAGCAGTTTATGGGCAGGGGGAAACAATGAGCAGTTCTTC.

The gene calls are TRBV29-1 and TRBJ2-3, with TRBD2 as a possible D gene (7 bases). Germline-derived CDR1 and CDR2 are SQVTM and ANQGSEA. The V gene lost 6 bases and the J gene lost 1 base, with 11 bases spanning the gap. This CDR3 has 13 amino acids. CDR3 bases: TGCAGCGTCGGGGAGGGGGGCACAGATACGCAGTATTTT. Translated: CSVGEGGTDTQYF.

This clone was counted only a few times. This chain's CDR3 is CASSLDPPSVEGYQETQYF. CDR3 DNA sequence: TGTGCCAGCAGCTTAGATCCCCCTAGCGTAGAAGGGTACCAAGAGACCCAGTACTTC. This sequence joins TRBV11-2 and TRBJ2-5; D may be TRBD2 (6 bases). Trimming pared 0 bases from V and 0 bases from J, leaving 20 bases between. The CDR3 is made up of 19 amino acids. Germline CDR1 is SGHAT and CDR2 is FQNNGV.

The chain has TRBV2 and TRBJ1-6, with D unresolved. The V gene lost 1 base and the J gene lost 9 bases, with 4 bases spanning the gap. CDR1 SNHLY and CDR2 FYNNEI come from the germline V gene. This CDR3 contains 12 residues. CDR3 nucleotides: TGTGCCAGCAGTGAAGGTATTTCACCCCTCCACTTT. It specifies CASSEGISPLHF.

The rearrangement links TRBV5-1 to TRBJ1-4; TRBD1 aligns across 9 bases. In germline, CDR1 is SGHRS, CDR2 YFSETQ. Trimming at V came to 4 bases and at J to 1 base, leaving 2 bases not matched to a gene. This CDR3 is built from 15 residues. The CDR3 sequence: CASSQDRGTNEKLFF. The CDR3 DNA sequence: TGCGCCAGCAGCCAGGACAGGGGAACTAATGAAAAACTGTTTTTT.

The chain carries TRBV18 and TRBJ2-5; D not certain. Trimming shortened V by 5 bases and J by 4 bases, and 5 bases separated the two germline ends. Germline V gene lookup returns CDR1 KGHSH and CDR2 LQKENI. The CDR3 is 11 amino acids. The CDR3 protein is CASSSTETQYF. CDR3 DNA sequence: TGTGCCAGCTCAAGCACAGAGACCCAGTACTTC.

The gene calls are TRBV18 and TRBJ2-1; TRBD2 matches at 8 bases. This CDR3 has 13 amino acids. The V gene's germline CDR1 is KGHSH and CDR2 LQKENI. V gave up 3 bases and J gave up 7 bases; unmatched junction bases: 2. The CDR3 region is CASSPGTSNEQFF. DNA for the CDR3: TGTGCCAGCTCACCCGGGACTAGTAATGAGCAGTTCTTC.

J is TRBJ2-5 and V is TRBV19; 7 bases are shared with TRBD2. The V gene's germline CDR1 is LNHDA and CDR2 SQIVND (reference sequence). This CDR3 is built from 14 residues. Germline trimming cut 5 bases from V and 5 bases from J; bases unmatched to any gene: 8. CDR3 residues: CASSSRLAGETQYF. DNA for the CDR3: TGTGCCAGTAGTTCTCGACTAGCAGGGGAGACCCAGTACTTC.